This TCR beta chain was captured in a study of T cell repertoires in cytomegalovirus infection. Study background: As its CMV epitopes, the study selected recently identified HLA-C-restricted and well-studied HLA-B-restricted targets. Evidence of both CMV infection and a matching HLA type came from public TCR beta signatures. The study's findings and limits: CMV-specific TCR beta clonotypes restricted by HLA-C were the ones dominating the ex vivo response.

For this clonotype: Its antigen is undetermined.

TCRdb used MiXCR to reprocess the reads, holding one entry per CDR3 protein. Among roughly 500,000 distinct CDR3 sequences listed, 30% to 40% were seen once. This sample comprised cultured PBMCs, obtained from culture after CMV antigen stimulation. This TCR derives from a human donor in good health (CMV status not recorded). Some clones in this sample may be carry-over from other donors' samples.

The CDR3 DNA reads TGTGCCAGCAGTACCCCCGGGACACACCACCCCAAGAATGAGCAGTTCTTC. Residues: CASSTPGTHHPKNEQFF. This chain links TRBV25-1 with TRBJ2-1; D possibly corresponds to TRBD1 (6 bases). V was clipped by 5 bases and J by 7 bases, with 24 bases between them. Germline values: CDR1 MGHDK, CDR2 SYGVNS. CDR3 length equals 17 residues.